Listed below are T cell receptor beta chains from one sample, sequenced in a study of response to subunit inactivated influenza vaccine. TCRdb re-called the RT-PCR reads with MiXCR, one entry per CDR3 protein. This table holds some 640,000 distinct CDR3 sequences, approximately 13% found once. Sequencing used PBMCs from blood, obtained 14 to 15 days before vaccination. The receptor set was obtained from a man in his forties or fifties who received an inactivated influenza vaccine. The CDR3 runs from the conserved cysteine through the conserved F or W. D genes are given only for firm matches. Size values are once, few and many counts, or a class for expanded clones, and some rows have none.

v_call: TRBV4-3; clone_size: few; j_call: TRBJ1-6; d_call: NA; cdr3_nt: TGCGCCAGCAGCCATCAGGGCGGTAATTCACCCCTCCACTTT; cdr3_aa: CASSHQGGNSPLHF
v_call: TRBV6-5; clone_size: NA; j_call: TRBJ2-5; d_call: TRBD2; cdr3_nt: TGTGCCAGCAGTTACAGCGGGGTTGTAGAGACCCAGTACTTC; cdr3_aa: CASSYSGVVETQYF
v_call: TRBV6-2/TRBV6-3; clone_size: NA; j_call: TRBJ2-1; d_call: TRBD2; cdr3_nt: TGTGCCAGCAGTTACGTCTCGTCCAGCGGGAGCGACAATGAGCAGTTCTTC; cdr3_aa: CASSYVSSSGSDNEQFF
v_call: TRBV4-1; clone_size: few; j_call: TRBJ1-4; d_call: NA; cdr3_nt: TGCGCCAGCAGCCAAGACCAGTGGGAAAAACTGTTTTTT; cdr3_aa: CASSQDQWEKLFF
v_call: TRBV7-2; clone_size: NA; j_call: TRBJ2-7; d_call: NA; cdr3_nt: TGTGCCAGCAGCTTAGGGACAACGACTCCAGCAGACTTC; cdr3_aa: CASSLGTTTPADF
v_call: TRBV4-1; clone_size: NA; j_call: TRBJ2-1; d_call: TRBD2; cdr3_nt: TGCGCCAGCAGCCTCTTAACGGGGGGGTATAGCTCCTACAATGAGCAGTTCTTC; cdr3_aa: CASSLLTGGYSSYNEQFF
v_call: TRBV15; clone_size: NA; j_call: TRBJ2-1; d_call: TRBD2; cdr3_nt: TGTGCCACCAGCAGTGAAAGACTAGCGGGACACGAGAATGAGCAGTTCTTC; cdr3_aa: CATSSERLAGHENEQFF
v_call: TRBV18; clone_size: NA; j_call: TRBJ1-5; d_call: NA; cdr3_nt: TGTGCCAGCTCACCGGGGGAGGCGAATCAGCCCCAGCATTTT; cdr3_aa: CASSPGEANQPQHF
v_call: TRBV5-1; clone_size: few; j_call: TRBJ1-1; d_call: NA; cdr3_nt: TGCGCCAGCAGCTTGAGTCACAGCCAGAACACTGAAGCTTTCTTT; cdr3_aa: CASSLSHSQNTEAFF
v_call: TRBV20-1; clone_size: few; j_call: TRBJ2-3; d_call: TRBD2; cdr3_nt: TGCAGTGCTAGTGCAAGACTAGCGGGAGGGGATACGCAGTATTTT; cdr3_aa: CSASARLAGGDTQYF
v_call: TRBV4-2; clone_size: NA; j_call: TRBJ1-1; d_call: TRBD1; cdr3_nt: TGTGCCAGCAGCCAAGTAGCGGGACAGGACACTGAAGCTTTCTTT; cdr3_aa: CASSQVAGQDTEAFF
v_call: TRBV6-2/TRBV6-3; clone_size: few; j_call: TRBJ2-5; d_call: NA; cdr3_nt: TGTGCCAGCAGTTTCGCAGGGGTGACCCAGTACTTC; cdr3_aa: CASSFAGVTQYF
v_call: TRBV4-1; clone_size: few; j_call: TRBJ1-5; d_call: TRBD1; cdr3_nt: TGCGCCAGCAGCCAAGATCCCGGGACAGGGTTTAGGGGCAATCAGCCCCAGCATTTT; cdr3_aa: CASSQDPGTGFRGNQPQHF
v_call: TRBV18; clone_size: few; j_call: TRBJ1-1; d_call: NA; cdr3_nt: TGTGCCAGCTCACCGTCGATTGCCCTGAACACTGAAGCTTTCTTT; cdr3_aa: CASSPSIALNTEAFF
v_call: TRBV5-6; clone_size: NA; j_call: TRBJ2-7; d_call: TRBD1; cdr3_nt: TGTGCCAGCAGCTTGTACGGGACAGGGTACTACGAGCAGTACTTC; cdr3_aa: CASSLYGTGYYEQYF
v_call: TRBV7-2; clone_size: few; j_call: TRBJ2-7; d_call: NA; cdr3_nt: TGTGCCAGCAGCTTTAGGTTTGGGGAGCAGTACTTC; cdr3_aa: CASSFRFGEQYF
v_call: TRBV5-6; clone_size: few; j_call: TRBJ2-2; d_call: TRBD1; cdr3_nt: TGTGCCAGCAGCTGGGGACAGGGCCCCGGGGAGCTGTTTTTT; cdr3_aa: CASSWGQGPGELFF
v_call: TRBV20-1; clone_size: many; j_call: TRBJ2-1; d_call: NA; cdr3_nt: TGCAGTGCTAGAGATTTAGGGAATGAGCAGTTCTTC; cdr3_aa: CSARDLGNEQFF
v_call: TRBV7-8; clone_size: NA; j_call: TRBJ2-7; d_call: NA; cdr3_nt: TGTGCCAGCAGCTCCCATCGGGGCGAGCAGTACTTC; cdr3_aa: CASSSHRGEQYF
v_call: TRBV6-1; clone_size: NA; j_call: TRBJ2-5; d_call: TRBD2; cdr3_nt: TGTGCCAGCAGCGGACTAGCCCGGGAGACCCAGTACTTC; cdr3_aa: CASSGLARETQYF
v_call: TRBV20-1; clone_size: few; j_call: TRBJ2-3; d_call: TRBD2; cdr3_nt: TGCAGTGCGGAACCACCTCCCGGGCTAGCGGGAGGATACGATACGCAGTATTTT; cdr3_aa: CSAEPPPGLAGGYDTQYF
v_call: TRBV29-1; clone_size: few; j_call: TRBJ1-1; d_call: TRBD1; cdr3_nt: TGCAGCGTTCCGGACAGGGGGAGAAACACTGAAGCTTTCTTT; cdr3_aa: CSVPDRGRNTEAFF